The T cell receptor (beta chain) under discussion was sequenced for a study of lymphopenia after photon versus proton radiotherapy. Of note for this clone: Its antigen is undetermined.

Repertoires were generated with immunoSEQ multiplex PCR, while TCRdb's copy carries only in-frame clones and drops some. Here the sample spans approximately 150,000 clones, approximately 90% being singletons. General study results and limits: Under photons, naive T cells and diversity fell while effector/memory populations rose. Post-nadir diversity loss with photons came from oligoclonal expansion, particularly CD8+ Temra cells.

The source is a man over 45 with gastric cancer. The sample was peripheral blood, taken from a patient treated with photon-based radiotherapy.

The DNA for the CDR3 is TGTGCCAGTAGTACAGACAGCTATAGCAATCAGCCCCAGCATTTT. Translating it yields CASSTDSYSNQPQHF. The V call is TRBV19, the J call TRBJ1-5; D possibly corresponds to TRBD1 (5 bases). The germline V gene has CDR1 LNHDA and CDR2 SQIVND (reference sequence). The CDR3 has 15 amino acids. Trimming shortened V by 4 bases and J by 0 bases, and 10 bases separated the two germline ends.